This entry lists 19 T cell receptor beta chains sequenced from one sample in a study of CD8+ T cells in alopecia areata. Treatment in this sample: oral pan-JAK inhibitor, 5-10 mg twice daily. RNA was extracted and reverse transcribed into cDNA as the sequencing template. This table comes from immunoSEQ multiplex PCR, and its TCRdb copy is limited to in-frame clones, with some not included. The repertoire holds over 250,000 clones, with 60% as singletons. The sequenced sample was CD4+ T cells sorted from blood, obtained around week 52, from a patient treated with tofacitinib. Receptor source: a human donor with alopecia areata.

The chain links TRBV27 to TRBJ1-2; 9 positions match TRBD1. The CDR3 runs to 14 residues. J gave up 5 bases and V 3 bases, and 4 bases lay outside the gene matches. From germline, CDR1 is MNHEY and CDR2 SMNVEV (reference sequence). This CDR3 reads CASSFRQGGYGYTF. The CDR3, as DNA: TGTGCCAGCAGTTTCCGACAGGGGGGGTATGGCTACACCTTC.

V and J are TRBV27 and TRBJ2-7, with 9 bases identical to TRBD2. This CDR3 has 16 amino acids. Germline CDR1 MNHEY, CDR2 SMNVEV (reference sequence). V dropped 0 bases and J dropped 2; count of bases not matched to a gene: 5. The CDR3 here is CASSLSSGGPTYEQYF. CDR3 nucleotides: TGTGCCAGCAGTTTATCGAGCGGGGGGCCCACCTACGAGCAGTACTTC.

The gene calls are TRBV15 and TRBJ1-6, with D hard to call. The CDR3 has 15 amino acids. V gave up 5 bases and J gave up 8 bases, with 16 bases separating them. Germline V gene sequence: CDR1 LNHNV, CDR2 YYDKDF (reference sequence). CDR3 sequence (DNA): TGTGCCACCAGCCCCGGACCAACCGGGGATTCACCCCTCCACTTT. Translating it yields CATSPGPTGDSPLHF. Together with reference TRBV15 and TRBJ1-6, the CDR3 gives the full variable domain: DAMVIQNPRYQVTQFGKPVTLSCSQTLNHNVMYWYQQKSSQAPKLLFHYYDKDFNNEADTPDNFQSRRPNTSFCFLDIRSPGLGDTAMYLCATSPGPTGDSPLHFGNGTRLTVT.

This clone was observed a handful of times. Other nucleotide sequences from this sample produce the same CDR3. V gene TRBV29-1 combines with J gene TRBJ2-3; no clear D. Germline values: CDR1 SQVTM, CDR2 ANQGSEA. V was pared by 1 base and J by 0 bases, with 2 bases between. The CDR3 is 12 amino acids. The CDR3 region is CSVEGSTDTQYF. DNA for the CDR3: TGCAGCGTTGAAGGGAGCACAGATACGCAGTATTTT.

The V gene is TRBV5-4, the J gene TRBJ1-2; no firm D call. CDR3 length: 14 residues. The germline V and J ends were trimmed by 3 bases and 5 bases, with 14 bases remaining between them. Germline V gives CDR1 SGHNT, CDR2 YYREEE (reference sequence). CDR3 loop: CASSSELLGYGYTF. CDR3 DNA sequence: TGTGCCAGCAGCTCGGAACTTTTGGGGTATGGCTACACCTTC.

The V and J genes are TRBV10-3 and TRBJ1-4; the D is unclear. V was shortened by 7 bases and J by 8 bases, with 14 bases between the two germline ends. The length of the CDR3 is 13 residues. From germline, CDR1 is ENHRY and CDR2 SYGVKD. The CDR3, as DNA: TGTGCCATCACTGAAAGGGTAGGAGAAAAACTGTTTTTT. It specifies CAITERVGEKLFF.

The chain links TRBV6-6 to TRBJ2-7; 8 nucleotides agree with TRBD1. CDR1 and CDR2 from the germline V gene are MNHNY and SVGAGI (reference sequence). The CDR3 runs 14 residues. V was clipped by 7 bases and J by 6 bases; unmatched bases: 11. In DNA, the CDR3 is TGTGCCAGCAAAAGTCGGCAGGGGGCTGGCGAGCAGTACTTC. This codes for CASKSRQGAGEQYF.

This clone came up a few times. The CDR3 spells CASSQKRDRGPEQYF. The CDR3 coding sequence is TGTGCCAGCAGCCAAAAAAGGGACAGGGGACCCGAGCAGTACTTC. The chain links TRBV14 to TRBJ2-7; 10 positions match TRBD1. The V segment lost 2 bases and the J segment 6 bases; nucleotides outside the gene matches: 7. Germline V gene sequence: CDR1 SGHDN, CDR2 FVKESK. This CDR3 comprises 15 residues. Full variable domain (missing parts from reference TRBV14 and TRBJ2-7): EAGVTQFPSHSVIEKGQTVTLRCDPISGHDNLYWYRRVMGKEIKFLLHFVKESKQDESGMPNNRFLAERTGGTYSTLKVQPAELEDSGVYFCASSQKRDRGPEQYFGPGTRLTVT.

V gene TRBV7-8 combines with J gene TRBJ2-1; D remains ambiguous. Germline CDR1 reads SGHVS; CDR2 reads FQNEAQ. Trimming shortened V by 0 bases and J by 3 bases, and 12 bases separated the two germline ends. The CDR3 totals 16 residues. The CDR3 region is CASSLAAPSGYNEQFF. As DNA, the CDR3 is TGTGCCAGCAGCTTAGCTGCCCCGTCCGGCTACAATGAGCAGTTCTTC.

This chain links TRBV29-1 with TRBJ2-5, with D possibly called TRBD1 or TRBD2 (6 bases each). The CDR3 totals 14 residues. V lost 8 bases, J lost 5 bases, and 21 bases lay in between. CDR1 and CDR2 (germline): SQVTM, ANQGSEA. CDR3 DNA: TGCAGCACCCGAAGAGGGGGGCAGGGTGAGACCCAGTACTTC. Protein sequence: CSTRRGGQGETQYF.

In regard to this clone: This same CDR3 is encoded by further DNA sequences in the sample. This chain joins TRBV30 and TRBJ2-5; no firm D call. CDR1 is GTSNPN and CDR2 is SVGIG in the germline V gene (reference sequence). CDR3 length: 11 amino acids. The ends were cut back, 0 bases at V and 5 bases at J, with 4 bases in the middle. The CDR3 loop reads CAWSVRETQYF. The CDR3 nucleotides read TGTGCCTGGAGTGTACGGGAGACCCAGTACTTC.

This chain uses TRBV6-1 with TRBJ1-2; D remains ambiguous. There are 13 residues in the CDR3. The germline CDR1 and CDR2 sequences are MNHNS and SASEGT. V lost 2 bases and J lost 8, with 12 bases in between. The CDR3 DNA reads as TGTGCCAGCAGTGAACGACAACTGGAAGGCTACACCTTC. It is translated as CASSERQLEGYTF.

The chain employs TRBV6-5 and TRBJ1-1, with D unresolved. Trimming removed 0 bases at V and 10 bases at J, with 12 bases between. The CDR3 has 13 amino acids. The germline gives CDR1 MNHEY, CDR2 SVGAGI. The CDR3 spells CASSYSGRAAAFF. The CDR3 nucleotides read TGTGCCAGCAGTTACTCTGGACGGGCTGCAGCTTTCTTT.

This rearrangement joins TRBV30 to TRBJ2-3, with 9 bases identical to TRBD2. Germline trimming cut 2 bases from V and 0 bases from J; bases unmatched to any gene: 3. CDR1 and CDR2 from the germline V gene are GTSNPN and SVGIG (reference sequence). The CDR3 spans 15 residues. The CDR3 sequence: CAWSSGGRSTDTQYF. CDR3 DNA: TGTGCCTGGAGTAGCGGGGGGCGTAGCACAGATACGCAGTATTTT. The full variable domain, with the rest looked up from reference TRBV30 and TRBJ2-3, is SQTIHQWPATLVQPVGSPLSLECTVEGTSNPNLYWYRQAAGRGLQLLFYSVGIGQISSEVPQNLSASRPQDRQFILSSKKLLLSDSGFYLCAWSSGGRSTDTQYFGPGTRLTVL.

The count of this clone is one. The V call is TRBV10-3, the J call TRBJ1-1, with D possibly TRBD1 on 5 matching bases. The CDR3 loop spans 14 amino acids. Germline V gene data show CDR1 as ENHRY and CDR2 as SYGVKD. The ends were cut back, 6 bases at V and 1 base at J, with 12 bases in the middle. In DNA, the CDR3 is TGTGCCATCAGGGCAAACCAGGGGAACACTGAAGCTTTCTTT. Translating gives CAIRANQGNTEAFF.

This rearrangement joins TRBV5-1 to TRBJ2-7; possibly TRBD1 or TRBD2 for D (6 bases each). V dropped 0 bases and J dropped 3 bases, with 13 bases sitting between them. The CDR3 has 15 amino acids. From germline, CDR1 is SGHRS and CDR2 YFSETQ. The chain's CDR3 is CASSLAAEGGYEQYF. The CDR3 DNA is TGCGCCAGCAGCTTGGCCGCCGAGGGGGGCTACGAGCAGTACTTC.

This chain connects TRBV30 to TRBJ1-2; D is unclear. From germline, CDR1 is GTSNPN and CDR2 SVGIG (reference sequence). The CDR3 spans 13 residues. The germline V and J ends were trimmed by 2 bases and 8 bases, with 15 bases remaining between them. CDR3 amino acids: CAWSFSRDGGYTF. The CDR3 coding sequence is TGTGCCTGGAGTTTTTCTAGGGATGGAGGCTACACCTTC.

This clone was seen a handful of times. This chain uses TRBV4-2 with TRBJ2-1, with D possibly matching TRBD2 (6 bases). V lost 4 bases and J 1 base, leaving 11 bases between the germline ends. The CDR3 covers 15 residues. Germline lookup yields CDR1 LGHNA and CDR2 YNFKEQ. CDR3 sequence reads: CASSPLAISYNEQFF. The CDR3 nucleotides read TGTGCCAGCAGCCCCCTAGCGATATCCTACAATGAGCAGTTCTTC.

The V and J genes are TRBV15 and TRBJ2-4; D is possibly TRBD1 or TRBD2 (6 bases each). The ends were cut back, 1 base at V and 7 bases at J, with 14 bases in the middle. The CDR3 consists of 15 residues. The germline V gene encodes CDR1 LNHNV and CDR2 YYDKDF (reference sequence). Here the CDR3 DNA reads TGTGCCACCAGCAGAGTTTTGAGGGGGGAGAACATTCAGTACTTC. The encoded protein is CATSRVLRGENIQYF.